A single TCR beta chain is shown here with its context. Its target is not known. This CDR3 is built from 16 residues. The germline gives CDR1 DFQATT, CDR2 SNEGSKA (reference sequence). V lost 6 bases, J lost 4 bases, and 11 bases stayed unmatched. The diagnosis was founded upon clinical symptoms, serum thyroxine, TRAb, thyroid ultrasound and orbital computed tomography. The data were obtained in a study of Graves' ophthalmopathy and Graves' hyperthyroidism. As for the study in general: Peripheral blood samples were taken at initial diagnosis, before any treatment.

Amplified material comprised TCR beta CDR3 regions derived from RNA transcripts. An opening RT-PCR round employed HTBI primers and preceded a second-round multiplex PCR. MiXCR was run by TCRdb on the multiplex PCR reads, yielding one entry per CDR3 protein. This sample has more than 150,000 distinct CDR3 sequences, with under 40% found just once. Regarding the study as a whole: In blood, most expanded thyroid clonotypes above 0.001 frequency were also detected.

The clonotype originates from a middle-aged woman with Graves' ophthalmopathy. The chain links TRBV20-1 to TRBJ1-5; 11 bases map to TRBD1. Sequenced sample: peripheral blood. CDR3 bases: TGCAGTGCAACTCGGGACAGGGGGTTTTGGAATCAGCCCCAGCATTTT. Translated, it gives CSATRDRGFWNQPQHF.